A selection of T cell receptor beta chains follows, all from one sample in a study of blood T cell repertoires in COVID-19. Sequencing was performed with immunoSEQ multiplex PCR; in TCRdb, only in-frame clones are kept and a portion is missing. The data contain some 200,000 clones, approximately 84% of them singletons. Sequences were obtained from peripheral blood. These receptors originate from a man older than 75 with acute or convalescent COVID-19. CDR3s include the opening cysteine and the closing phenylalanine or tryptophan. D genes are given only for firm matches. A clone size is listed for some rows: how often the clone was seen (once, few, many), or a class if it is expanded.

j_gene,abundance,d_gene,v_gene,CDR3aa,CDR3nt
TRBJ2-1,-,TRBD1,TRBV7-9,CASSLRDREGDYNEQFF,TGTGCCAGCAGCTTAAGGGACAGGGAGGGGGATTACAATGAGCAGTTCTTC
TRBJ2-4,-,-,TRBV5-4,CASSLQGLGNIQYF,TGTGCCAGCAGCTTACAGGGTTTAGGAAACATTCAGTACTTC
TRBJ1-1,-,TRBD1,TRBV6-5,CASLWTGGFTEAFF,TGTGCCAGCCTCTGGACAGGGGGGTTCACTGAAGCTTTCTTT
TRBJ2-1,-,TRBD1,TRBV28,CASRPDRISYNEQFF,TGTGCCAGCAGGCCGGACAGGATCTCCTACAATGAGCAGTTCTTC
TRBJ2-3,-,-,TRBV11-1,CASSPVGSGTDTQYF,TGTGCCAGCAGCCCGGTGGGGAGCGGCACAGATACGCAGTATTTT
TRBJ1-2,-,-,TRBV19,CASKESEGYTF,TGTGCCAGTAAGGAGTCGGAGGGCTACACCTTC
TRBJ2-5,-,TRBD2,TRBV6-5,CASSRTSGRQETQYF,TGTGCCAGCAGTCGGACTAGCGGGCGCCAAGAGACCCAGTACTTC
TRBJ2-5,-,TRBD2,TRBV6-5,CASTLRLAGVETQYF,TGTGCCAGCACCCTGAGACTAGCGGGAGTAGAGACCCAGTACTTC
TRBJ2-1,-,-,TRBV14,CASSQGPGAWNEQFF,TGTGCCAGCAGCCAAGGTCCTGGGGCCTGGAATGAGCAGTTCTTC
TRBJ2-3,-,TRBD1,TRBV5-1,CASSVDREDTQYF,TGCGCCAGCAGCGTGGACAGGGAAGATACGCAGTATTTT
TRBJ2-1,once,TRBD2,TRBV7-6,CASSSRLAGGTYNEQFF,TGTGCCAGCAGCTCAAGACTAGCGGGAGGAACCTACAATGAGCAGTTCTTC
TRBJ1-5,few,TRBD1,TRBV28,CASRSRTGSNQPQHF,TGTGCCAGCAGATCGAGGACAGGGAGCAATCAGCCCCAGCATTTT
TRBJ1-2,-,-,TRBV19,CASSIGGRGYTF,TGTGCCAGTAGTATAGGGGGCAGGGGCTACACCTTC
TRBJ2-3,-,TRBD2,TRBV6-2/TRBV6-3,CASSYLLAGVSDTQYF,TGTGCCAGCAGTTACCTCCTAGCGGGAGTGTCTGATACGCAGTATTTT
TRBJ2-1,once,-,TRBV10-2,CARLVDNPVDNEQFF,TGCGCCAGACTCGTGGACAACCCGGTTGACAATGAGCAGTTCTTC
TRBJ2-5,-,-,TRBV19,CASRRTDQETQYF,TGTGCCAGTAGAAGGACTGACCAAGAGACCCAGTACTTC
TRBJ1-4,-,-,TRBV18,CASSPGVADEKLFF,TGTGCCAGCTCACCGGGAGTCGCAGATGAAAAACTGTTTTTT
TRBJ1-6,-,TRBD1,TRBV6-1,CASSEGWDSYNSPLHF,TGTGCCAGCAGTGAAGGGTGGGACAGTTATAATTCACCCCTCCACTTT
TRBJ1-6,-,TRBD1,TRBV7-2,CASSFTGTGISPLHF,TGTGCCAGCAGCTTCACCGGGACAGGGATTTCACCCCTCCACTTT
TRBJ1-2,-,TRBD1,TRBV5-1,CASSHNLGQGNYGYTF,TGCGCCAGCAGCCATAACCTGGGACAGGGTAATTATGGCTACACCTTC
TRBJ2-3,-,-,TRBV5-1,CASSLYLSTDTQYF,TGCGCCAGCAGCTTGTACTTAAGCACAGATACGCAGTATTTT
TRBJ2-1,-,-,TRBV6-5,CASSYSGGVPNEQFF,TGTGCCAGCAGTTACTCCGGCGGGGTGCCCAATGAGCAGTTCTTC
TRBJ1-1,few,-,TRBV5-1,CASSLGRSIMNTEAFF,TGCGCCAGCAGCTTGGGGAGAAGCATCATGAACACTGAAGCTTTCTTT
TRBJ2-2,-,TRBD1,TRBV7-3,CASSKVRTGANTGELFF,TGTGCCAGCAGCAAGGTCCGGACAGGAGCGAACACCGGGGAGCTGTTTTTT
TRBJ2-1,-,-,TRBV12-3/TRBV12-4,CASSFTGNEQFF,TGTGCCAGCAGTTTTACAGGTAATGAGCAGTTCTTC
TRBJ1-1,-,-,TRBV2,CASLPGATNTEAFF,TGTGCCAGCCTTCCGGGAGCAACGAACACTGAAGCTTTCTTT
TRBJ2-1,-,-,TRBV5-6,CASNKYNEQFF,TGTGCCAGCAACAAGTACAATGAGCAGTTCTTC
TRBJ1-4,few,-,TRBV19,CASSLLEGAKLFF,TGTGCCAGTAGTCTTCTGGAGGGTGCAAAACTGTTTTTT
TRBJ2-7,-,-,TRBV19,CASSIKRDTSYEQYF,TGTGCCAGTAGTATAAAGCGGGACACCTCCTACGAGCAGTACTTC
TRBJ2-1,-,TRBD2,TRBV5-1,CASSLLPGGSYNEQFF,TGCGCCAGCAGCTTGCTTCCGGGAGGTTCGTACAATGAGCAGTTCTTC
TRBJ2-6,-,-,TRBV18,CASSPGSSGANVLTF,TGTGCCAGCTCACCCGGGAGCTCTGGGGCCAACGTCCTGACTTTC
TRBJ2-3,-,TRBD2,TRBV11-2,CASSRIPSGRGDTQYF,TGTGCCAGCAGCCGAATCCCTAGCGGGAGGGGAGATACGCAGTATTTT
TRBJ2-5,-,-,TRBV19,CASRAGNQETQYF,TGTGCCAGTAGGGCAGGCAACCAAGAGACCCAGTACTTC
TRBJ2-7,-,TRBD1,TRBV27,CANAPGQGYEQYF,TGTGCCAACGCTCCGGGACAGGGCTACGAGCAGTACTTC
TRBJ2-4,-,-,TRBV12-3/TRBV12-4,CASSLSDIQYF,TGTGCCAGCAGTTTGTCCGACATTCAGTACTTC
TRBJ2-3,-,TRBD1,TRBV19,CASSTGTALRDTQYF,TGTGCCAGTAGTACAGGGACAGCTTTAAGGGATACGCAGTATTTT
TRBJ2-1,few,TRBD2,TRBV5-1,CASSLNSGLNEQFF,TGCGCCAGCAGCTTGAATAGCGGGTTAAATGAGCAGTTCTTC
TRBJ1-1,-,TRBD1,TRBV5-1,CASSLGLGQGDTEAFF,TGCGCCAGCAGCTTGGGTCTCGGACAGGGGGACACTGAAGCTTTCTTT
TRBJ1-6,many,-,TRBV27,CASKFYRNSPLHF,TGTGCCAGCAAATTCTACAGGAATTCACCCCTCCACTTT
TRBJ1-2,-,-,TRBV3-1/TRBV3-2,CASSQAPRAGNYGYTF,TGTGCCAGCAGCCAAGCCCCCAGGGCAGGAAACTATGGCTACACCTTC
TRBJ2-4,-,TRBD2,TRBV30,CAWSGGGTGDIQYF,TGTGCCTGGAGTGGGGGAGGGACCGGTGACATTCAGTACTTC
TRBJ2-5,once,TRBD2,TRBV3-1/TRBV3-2,CASSSGLAEIQETQYF,TGTGCCAGCAGCTCGGGACTAGCGGAGATCCAAGAGACCCAGTACTTC
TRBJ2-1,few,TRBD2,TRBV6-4,CASSDSDVGGPAEQFF,TGTGCCAGCAGTGACTCGGATGTGGGAGGGCCGGCTGAGCAGTTCTTC
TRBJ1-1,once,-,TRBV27,CASTHMAGTEAFF,TGTGCCAGCACTCACATGGCGGGCACTGAAGCTTTCTTT
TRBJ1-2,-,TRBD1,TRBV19,CASSDITGQARLYGYTF,TGTGCCAGTAGCGACATCACCGGACAGGCCCGACTCTATGGCTACACCTTC
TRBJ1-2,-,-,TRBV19,CASSIPARVGGYTF,TGTGCCAGTAGTATACCGGCCAGGGTTGGTGGCTACACCTTC
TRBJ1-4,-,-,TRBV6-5,CASSWAFNEKLFF,TGTGCCAGCAGTTGGGCTTTTAATGAAAAACTGTTTTTT
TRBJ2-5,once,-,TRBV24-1,CATSDQGRQETQYF,TGTGCCACCAGTGATCAGGGGCGGCAAGAGACCCAGTACTTC
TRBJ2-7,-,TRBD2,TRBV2,CASSVLAGGSYEQYF,TGTGCCAGCAGTGTTCTAGCGGGAGGATCCTACGAGCAGTACTTC
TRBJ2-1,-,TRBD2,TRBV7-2,CASSYTSGGNNEQFF,TGTGCCAGCAGCTATACTAGCGGGGGAAACAATGAGCAGTTCTTC
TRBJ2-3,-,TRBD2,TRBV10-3,CAISGTSGRSTQYF,TGTGCCATCAGCGGGACTAGCGGGAGAAGTACGCAGTATTTT
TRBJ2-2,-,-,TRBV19,CASSIGGPTGELFF,TGTGCCAGTAGTATCGGGGGGCCGACCGGGGAGCTGTTTTTT
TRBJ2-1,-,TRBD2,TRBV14,CASSRSGVGSYNEQFF,TGTGCCAGCAGCCGTAGCGGGGTCGGCTCCTACAATGAGCAGTTCTTC
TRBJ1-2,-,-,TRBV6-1,CASSEAQGWDGYTF,TGTGCCAGCAGTGAAGCGCAGGGGTGGGACGGCTACACCTTC
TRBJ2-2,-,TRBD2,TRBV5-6,CASSRPGLASRELFF,TGTGCCAGCAGCCGACCGGGACTAGCGAGTCGGGAGCTGTTTTTT